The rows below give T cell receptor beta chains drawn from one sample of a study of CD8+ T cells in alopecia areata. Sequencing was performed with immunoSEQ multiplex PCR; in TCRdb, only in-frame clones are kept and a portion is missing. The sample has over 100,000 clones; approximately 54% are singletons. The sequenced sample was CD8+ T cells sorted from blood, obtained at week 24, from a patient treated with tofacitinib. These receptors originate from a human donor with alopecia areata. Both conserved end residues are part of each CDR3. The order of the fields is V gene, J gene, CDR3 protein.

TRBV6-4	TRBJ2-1	CASSDWSHNEQFF
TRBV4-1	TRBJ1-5	CASSPGVGGAQPQHF
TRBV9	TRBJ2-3	CASSAAGTPPDTQYF
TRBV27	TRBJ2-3	CASMNSTYHTQYF
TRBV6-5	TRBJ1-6	CASSHNSPLHF
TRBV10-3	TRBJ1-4	CAISDLQGPGEKLFF
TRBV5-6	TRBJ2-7	CASSLGQSSYEQYF
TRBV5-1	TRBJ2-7	CASSTRRESYEQYF
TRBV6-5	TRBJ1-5	CASSSDISSNQPQHF
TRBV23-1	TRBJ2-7	CASRIRGQRLYEQYF
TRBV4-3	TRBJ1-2	CASSQVTATNYGYTF
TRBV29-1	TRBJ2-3	CSVPKWDTQYF
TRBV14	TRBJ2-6	CASSRFQVPSGANVLTF
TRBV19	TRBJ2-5	CASSMDGEETQYF
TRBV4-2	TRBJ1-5	CASSQSGGENQPQHF
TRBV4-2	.	CASSHAGTSEQYF
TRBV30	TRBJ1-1	CAWSVGRPMNTEAFF
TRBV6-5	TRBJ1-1	CASSYYQGATEAFF
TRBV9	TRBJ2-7	CASSAQGAYEQYF
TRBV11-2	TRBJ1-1	CASSHGSNTEAFF
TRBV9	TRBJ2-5	CASSDGTGLGETQYF
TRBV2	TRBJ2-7	CASRVSGASYEQYF
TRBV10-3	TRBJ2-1	CAIQGSAGVAEQFF
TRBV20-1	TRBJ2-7	CSARQGYEQYF
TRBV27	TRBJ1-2	CASSFVQGANGYTF
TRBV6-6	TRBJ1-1	CASSYSHTEAFF
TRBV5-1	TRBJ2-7	CASRGHGSYEQYF
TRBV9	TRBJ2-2	CASSVASSNTGELFF
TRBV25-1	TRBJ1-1	CASSSPVAGKAFF
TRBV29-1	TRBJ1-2	CSVYATDSRGYTF
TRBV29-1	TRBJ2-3	CSVEVSGWSTDTQYF
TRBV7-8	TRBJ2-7	CASSFPDSSPYEQYF